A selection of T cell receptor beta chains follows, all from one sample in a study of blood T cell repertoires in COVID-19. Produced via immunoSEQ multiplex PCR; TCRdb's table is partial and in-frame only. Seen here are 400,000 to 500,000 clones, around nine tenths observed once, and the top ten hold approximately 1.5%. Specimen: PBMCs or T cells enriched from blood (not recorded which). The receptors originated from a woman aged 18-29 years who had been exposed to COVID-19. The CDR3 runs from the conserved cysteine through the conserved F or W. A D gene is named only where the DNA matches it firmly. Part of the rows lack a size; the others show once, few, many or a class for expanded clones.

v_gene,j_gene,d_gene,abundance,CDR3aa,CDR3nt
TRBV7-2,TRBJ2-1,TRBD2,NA,CASSLGAGDNEQFF,TGTGCCAGCAGCTTAGGAGCGGGGGACAATGAGCAGTTCTTC
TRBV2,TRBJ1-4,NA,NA,CASSRSQSDEKLFF,TGTGCCAGCAGTCGGTCCCAATCGGATGAAAAACTGTTTTTT
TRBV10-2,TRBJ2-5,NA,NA,CASGGPQVETQYF,TGCGCCAGCGGGGGCCCCCAGGTAGAGACCCAGTACTTC
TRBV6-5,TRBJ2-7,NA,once,CASSYSSIRGYEQYF,TGTGCCAGCAGTTACTCGAGTATCCGGGGGTACGAGCAGTACTTC
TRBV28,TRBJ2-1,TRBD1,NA,CASTSVPGTGQFSNEQFF,TGTGCCAGCACCTCCGTCCCCGGGACAGGGCAGTTCTCCAATGAGCAGTTCTTC
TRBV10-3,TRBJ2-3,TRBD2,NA,CAITPGLARNTDTQYF,TGTGCCATCACTCCGGGACTAGCAAGGAACACAGATACGCAGTATTTT
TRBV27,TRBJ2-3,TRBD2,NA,CASSLPGLAVTDTQYF,TGTGCCAGCAGTTTACCCGGACTAGCGGTCACAGATACGCAGTATTTT
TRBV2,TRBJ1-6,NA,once,CASSEAPGNYSPLHF,TGTGCCAGCAGTGAAGCCCCAGGGAATTATTCACCCCTCCACTTT
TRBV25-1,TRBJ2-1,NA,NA,CASSDGSRGRNEQFF,TGTGCCAGCAGTGACGGGAGCCGGGGAAGAAATGAGCAGTTCTTC
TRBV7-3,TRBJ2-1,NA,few,CASSFPGDEQFF,TGTGCCAGCAGCTTCCCCGGGGATGAGCAGTTCTTC
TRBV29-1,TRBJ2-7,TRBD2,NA,CSVAGTSGGPSYEQYF,TGCAGCGTTGCCGGGACTAGCGGGGGTCCCTCCTACGAGCAGTACTTC
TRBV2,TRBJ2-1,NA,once,CASTDNADEQFF,TGTGCCAGCACGGACAACGCGGATGAGCAGTTCTTC
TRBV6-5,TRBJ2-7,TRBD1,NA,CASRGQGVLGEQYF,TGTGCCAGCCGGGGACAGGGGGTACTCGGGGAGCAGTACTTC
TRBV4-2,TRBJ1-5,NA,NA,CASSQEVRKPQHF,TGTGCCAGCAGCCAAGAGGTTAGAAAGCCCCAGCATTTT
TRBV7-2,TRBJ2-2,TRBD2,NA,CASSSPPSGTGELFF,TGTGCCAGCAGCTCCCCACCTAGCGGCACCGGGGAGCTGTTTTTT
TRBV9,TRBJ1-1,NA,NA,CASSVEGGITGTEAFF,TGTGCCAGCAGCGTAGAGGGAGGGATAACGGGCACTGAAGCTTTCTTT
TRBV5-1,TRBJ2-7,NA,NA,CASSLDPGTPYEQYF,TGCGCCAGCAGCTTGGATCCCGGGACTCCCTACGAGCAGTACTTC
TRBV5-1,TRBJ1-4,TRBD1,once,CASSSFPGQGTNEKLFF,TGCGCCAGCAGCTCTTTCCCGGGACAGGGAACTAATGAAAAACTGTTTTTT
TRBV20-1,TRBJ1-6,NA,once,CFGHRNSPLHF,TGCTTTGGGCACAGAAATTCACCCCTCCACTTT
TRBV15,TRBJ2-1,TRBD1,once,CATSNPNRDSYNEQFF,TGTGCCACCAGCAATCCTAATCGGGACAGCTACAATGAGCAGTTCTTC
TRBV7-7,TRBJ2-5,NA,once,CASSLDGLETQYF,TGTGCTAGCAGCTTAGACGGTCTGGAGACCCAGTACTTC
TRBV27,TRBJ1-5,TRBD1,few,CASSYTGGAFGNQPQHF,TGTGCCAGCAGTTACACAGGGGGCGCGTTTGGCAATCAGCCCCAGCATTTT
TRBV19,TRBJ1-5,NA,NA,CAIGSNQPQHF,TGTGCCATCGGGAGTAATCAGCCCCAGCATTTT
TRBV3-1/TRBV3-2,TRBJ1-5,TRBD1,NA,CASSHGTGQMTQHF,TGTGCCAGCAGCCATGGGACAGGGCAAATGACCCAGCATTTT
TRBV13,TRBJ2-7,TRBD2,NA,CASSSPSGRAPYEQYF,TGTGCCAGCAGCTCACCAAGCGGGAGGGCCCCCTACGAGCAGTACTTC
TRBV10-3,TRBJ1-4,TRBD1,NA,CAISGTANEKLFF,TGTGCCATCTCAGGGACAGCGAATGAAAAACTGTTTTTT
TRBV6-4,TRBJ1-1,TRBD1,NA,CASSARPTGPWNTEAFF,TGTGCCAGCAGTGCCCGCCCGACAGGGCCTTGGAACACTGAAGCTTTCTTT
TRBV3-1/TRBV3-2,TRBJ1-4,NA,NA,CASSQFSGLATNEKLFF,TGTGCCAGCAGCCAATTCTCAGGGTTAGCAACTAATGAAAAACTGTTTTTT
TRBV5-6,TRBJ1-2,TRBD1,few,CASSSGDRVSGYTF,TGTGCCAGCAGCTCGGGGGACAGGGTTAGTGGCTACACCTTC
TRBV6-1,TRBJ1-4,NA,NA,CASSVTSGATNEKLFF,TGTGCCAGCAGTGTGACTTCTGGAGCAACTAATGAAAAACTGTTTTTT
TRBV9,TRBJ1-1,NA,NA,CASSVGGATEAFF,TGTGCCAGCAGCGTAGGTGGGGCTACTGAAGCTTTCTTT
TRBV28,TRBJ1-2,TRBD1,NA,CASRRGQGTNYGYTF,TGTGCCAGCAGACGCGGACAGGGGACTAACTATGGCTACACCTTC
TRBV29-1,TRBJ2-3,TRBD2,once,CSVLTSGRQDTQYF,TGCAGCGTTCTCACTAGCGGGAGACAAGATACGCAGTATTTT
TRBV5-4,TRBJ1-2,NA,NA,CASSGTREANYGYTF,TGTGCCAGCAGCGGTACCAGGGAAGCTAACTATGGCTACACCTTC
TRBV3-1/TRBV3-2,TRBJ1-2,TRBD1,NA,CASSQDNTGAYGYTF,TGTGCCAGCAGCCAAGACAACACAGGGGCCTATGGCTACACCTTC
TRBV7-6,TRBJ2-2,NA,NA,CASSTGRVNTGELFF,TGTGCCAGCAGCACAGGACGGGTGAACACCGGGGAGCTGTTTTTT
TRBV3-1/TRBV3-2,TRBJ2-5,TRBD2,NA,CASSQELAQETQYF,TGTGCCAGCAGCCAAGAACTAGCGCAAGAGACCCAGTACTTC
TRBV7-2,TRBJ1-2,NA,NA,CASSSGGQGRGGGYTF,TGTGCCAGCAGCTCGGGCGGTCAGGGGCGAGGAGGTGGCTACACCTTC
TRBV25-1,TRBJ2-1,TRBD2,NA,CASSDPGLAGKDEQFF,TGTGCCAGCAGTGATCCTGGACTAGCGGGAAAGGATGAGCAGTTCTTC
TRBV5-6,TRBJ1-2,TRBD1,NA,CASSFSDRANYGYTF,TGTGCCAGCAGCTTCTCGGACAGGGCAAACTATGGCTACACCTTC
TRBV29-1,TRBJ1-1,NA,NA,CSVGRGRWTEAFF,TGCAGCGTTGGGCGGGGCCGGTGGACTGAAGCTTTCTTT
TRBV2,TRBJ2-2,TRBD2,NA,CASTGGVRNTGELFF,TGTGCCAGCACTGGGGGGGTAAGAAACACCGGGGAGCTGTTTTTT
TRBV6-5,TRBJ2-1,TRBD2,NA,CASSSRGGGALNEQFF,TGTGCCAGCAGTTCTAGGGGCGGGGGGGCCCTCAATGAGCAGTTCTTC
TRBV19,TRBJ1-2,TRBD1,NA,CASSTRTGGGYTF,TGTGCCAGTAGTACCCGGACAGGGGGTGGCTACACCTTC
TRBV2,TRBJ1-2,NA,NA,CASSGDRLYGYTF,TGTGCCAGCAGCGGAGACAGGCTTTATGGCTACACCTTC
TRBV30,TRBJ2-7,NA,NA,CAWSVNSYEQYF,TGTGCCTGGAGCGTAAACTCCTACGAGCAGTACTTC
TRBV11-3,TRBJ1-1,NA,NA,CASSLQGGATEAFF,TGTGCCAGCAGCTTGCAGGGCGGTGCGACTGAAGCTTTCTTT
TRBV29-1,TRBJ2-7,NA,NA,CSVETTPYEQYF,TGCAGCGTTGAAACGACACCGTACGAGCAGTACTTC
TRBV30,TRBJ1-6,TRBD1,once,CAWSVPYGDRYNSPLHF,TGTGCCTGGAGTGTCCCCTACGGGGACAGGTATAATTCACCCCTCCACTTT
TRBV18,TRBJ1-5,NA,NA,CASSVGLRNQPQHF,TGTGCCAGCTCAGTGGGACTCAGGAATCAGCCCCAGCATTTT
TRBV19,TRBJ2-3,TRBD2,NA,CASSTQRDGTDTQYF,TGTGCCAGTAGTACCCAGCGGGACGGCACAGATACGCAGTATTTT